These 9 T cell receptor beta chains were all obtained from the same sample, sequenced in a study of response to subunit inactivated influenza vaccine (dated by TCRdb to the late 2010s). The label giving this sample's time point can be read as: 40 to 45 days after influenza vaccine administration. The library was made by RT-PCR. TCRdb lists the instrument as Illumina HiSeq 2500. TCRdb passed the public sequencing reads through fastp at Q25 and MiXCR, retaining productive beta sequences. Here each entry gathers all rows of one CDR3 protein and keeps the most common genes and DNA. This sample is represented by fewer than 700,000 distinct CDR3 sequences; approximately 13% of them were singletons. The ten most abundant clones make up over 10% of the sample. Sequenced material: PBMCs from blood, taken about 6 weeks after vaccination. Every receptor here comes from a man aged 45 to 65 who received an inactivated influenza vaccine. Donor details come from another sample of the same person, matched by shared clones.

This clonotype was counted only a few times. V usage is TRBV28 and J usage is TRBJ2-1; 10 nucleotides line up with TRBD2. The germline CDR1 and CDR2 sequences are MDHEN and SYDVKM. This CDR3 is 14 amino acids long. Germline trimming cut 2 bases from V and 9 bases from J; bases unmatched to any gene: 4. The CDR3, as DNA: TGTGCCAGCAGTTTACTAGCGGGAGTTCCTGAGCAGTTCTTC. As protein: CASSLLAGVPEQFF.

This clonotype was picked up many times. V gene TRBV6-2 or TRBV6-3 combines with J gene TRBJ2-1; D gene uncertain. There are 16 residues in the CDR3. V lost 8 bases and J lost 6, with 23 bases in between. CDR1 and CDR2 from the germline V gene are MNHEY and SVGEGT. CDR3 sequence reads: CASLRPGPLGRNEQFF. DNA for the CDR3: TGTGCCAGCTTGAGGCCGGGTCCATTAGGGCGCAATGAGCAGTTCTTC.

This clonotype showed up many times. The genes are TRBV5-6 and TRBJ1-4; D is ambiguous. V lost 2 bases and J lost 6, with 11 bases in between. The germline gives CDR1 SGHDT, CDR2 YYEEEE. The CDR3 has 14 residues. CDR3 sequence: CASSLWGAYEKLFF. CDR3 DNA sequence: TGTGCCAGCAGCTTATGGGGAGCCTATGAAAAACTGTTTTTT.

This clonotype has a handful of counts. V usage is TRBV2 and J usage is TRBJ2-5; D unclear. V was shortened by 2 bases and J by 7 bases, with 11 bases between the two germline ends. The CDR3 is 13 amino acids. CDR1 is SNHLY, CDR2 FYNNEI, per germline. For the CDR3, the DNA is TGTGCCAGCAGTGAATGGCGGCGGCGGACCCAGTACTTC. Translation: CASSEWRRRTQYF. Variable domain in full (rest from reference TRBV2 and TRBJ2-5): EPEVTQTPSHQVTQMGQEVILRCVPISNHLYFYWYRQILGQKVEFLVSFYNNEISEKSEIFDDQFSVERPDGSNFTLKIRSTKLEDSAMYFCASSEWRRRTQYFGPGTRLLVL.

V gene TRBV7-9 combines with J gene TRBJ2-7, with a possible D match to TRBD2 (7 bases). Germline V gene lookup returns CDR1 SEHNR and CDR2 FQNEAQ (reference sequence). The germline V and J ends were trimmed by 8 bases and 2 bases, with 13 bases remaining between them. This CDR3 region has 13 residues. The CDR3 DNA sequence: TGTGCCAGCTTGGGGGGGCCCACCTACGAGCAGTACTTC. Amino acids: CASLGGPTYEQYF.

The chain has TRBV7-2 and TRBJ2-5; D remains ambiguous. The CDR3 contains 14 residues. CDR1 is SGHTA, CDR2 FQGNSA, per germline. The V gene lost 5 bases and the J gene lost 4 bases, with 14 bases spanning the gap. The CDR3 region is CASSPRFSLETQYF. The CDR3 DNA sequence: TGTGCCAGCAGCCCCCGCTTTAGCCTAGAGACCCAGTACTTC. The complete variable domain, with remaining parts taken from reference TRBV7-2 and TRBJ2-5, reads GAGVSQSPSNKVTEKGKDVELRCDPISGHTALYWYRQSLGQGLEFLIYFQGNSAPDKSGLPSDRFSAERTGGSVSTLTIQRTQQEDSAVYLCASSPRFSLETQYFGPGTRLLVL.

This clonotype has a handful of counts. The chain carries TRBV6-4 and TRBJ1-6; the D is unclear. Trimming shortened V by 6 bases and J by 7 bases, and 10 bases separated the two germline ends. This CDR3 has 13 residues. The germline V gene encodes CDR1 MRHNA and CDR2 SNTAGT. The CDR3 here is CASSGEGNSPLHF. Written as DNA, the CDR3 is TGTGCCAGCAGCGGTGAGGGAAATTCACCCCTCCACTTT.

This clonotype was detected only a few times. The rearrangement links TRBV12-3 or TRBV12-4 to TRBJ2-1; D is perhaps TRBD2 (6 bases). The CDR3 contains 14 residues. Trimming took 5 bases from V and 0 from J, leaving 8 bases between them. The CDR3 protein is CASSRGNSYNEQFF. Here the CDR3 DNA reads TGTGCCAGCAGTCGGGGGAACTCCTACAATGAGCAGTTCTTC.

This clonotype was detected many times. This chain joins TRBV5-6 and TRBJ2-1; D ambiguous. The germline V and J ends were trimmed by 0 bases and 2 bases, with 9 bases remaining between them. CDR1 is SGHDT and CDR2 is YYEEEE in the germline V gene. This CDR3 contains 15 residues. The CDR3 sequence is CASSLVADTYNEQFF. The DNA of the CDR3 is TGTGCCAGCAGCTTGGTGGCGGATACCTACAATGAGCAGTTCTTC. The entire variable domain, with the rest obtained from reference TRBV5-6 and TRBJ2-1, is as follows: DAGVTQSPTHLIKTRGQQVTLRCSPKSGHDTVSWYQQALGQGPQFIFQYYEEEERQRGNFPDRFSGHQFPNYSSELNVNALLLGDSALYLCASSLVADTYNEQFFGPGTRLTVL.